This entry concerns a single TCR beta chain. No antigen is known for it. The V and J ends lost 2 bases and 3 bases respectively, with 10 bases between them. Germline CDR1 is SEHNR and CDR2 is FQNEAQ (reference sequence). This CDR3 has 14 amino acids. Repertoires were generated with immunoSEQ multiplex PCR, while TCRdb's copy carries only in-frame clones and drops some. The sample lists some 170,000 clones; about 87% were seen once. The entry originates in a study of T cell responses to AZD1222 COVID-19 vaccine. Whole-study findings and limits: Donors, mostly white British, included more females; clonal diversity was possibly underestimated.

The chain carries TRBV7-9 and TRBJ1-1; D possibly corresponds to TRBD1 (5 bases). This TCR was recovered from an adult who received the MenACWY meningococcal vaccine as a control. The sequenced sample was peripheral blood, obtained 28 days after the second dose of the MenACWY control vaccine. CDR3 residues: CASSLSIGDTEAFF. CDR3 DNA: TGTGCCAGCAGCTTATCCATAGGGGACACTGAAGCTTTCTTT.